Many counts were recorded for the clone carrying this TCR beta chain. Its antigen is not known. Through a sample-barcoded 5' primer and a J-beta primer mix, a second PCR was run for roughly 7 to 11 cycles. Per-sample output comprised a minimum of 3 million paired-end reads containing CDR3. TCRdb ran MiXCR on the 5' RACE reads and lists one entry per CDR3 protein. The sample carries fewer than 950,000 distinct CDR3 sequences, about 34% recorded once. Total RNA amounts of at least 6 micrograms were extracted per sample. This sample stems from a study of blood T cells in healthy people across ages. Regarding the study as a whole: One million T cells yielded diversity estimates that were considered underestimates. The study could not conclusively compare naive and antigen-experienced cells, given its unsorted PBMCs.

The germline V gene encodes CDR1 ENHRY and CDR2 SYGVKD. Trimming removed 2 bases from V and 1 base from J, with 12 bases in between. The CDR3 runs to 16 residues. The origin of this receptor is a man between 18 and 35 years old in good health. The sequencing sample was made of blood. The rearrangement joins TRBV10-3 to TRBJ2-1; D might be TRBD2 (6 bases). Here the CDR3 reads CAISEAMGGSYNEQFF. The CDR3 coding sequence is TGTGCCATCAGTGAGGCCATGGGAGGATCCTACAATGAGCAGTTCTTC.